This T cell receptor beta chain was observed in a study of technical replicates of blood from a few donors. CDR1 and CDR2 (germline): ENHRY, SYGVKD. The CDR3 runs to 14 residues. Trimming took 6 bases from V and 2 from J, leaving 13 bases between them. The table came from immunoSEQ multiplex PCR; TCRdb's copy has only in-frame clones and leaves some out. In the table there are 50,000 or so clones, 80% to 95% of which are singletons. The source of this sequence is a human donor in good health. Some clones in this sample may be carry-over from other donors' samples. Sequencing was performed on PBMCs. This rearrangement joins TRBV10-3 to TRBJ1-1; D unclear. The CDR3 protein is CAIRASAINTEAFF. CDR3 nucleotides: TGTGCCATCAGAGCCAGCGCTATTAACACTGAAGCTTTCTTT.